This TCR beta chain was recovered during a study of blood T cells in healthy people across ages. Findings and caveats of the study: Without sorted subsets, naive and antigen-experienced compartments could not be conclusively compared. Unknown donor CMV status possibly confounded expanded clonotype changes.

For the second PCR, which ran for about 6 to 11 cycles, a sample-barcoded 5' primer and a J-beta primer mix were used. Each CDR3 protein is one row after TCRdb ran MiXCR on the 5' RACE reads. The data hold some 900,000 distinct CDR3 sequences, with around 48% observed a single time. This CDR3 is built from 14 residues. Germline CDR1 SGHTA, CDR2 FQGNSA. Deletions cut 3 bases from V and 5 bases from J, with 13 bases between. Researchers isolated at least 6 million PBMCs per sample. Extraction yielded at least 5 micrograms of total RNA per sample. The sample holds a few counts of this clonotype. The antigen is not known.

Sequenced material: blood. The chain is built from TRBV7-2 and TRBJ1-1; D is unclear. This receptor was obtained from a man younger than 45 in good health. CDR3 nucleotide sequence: TGTGCCAGCAGCTTGTCCTCGCTTTCGACTGAAGCTTTCTTT. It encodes CASSLSSLSTEAFF.